This TCR beta chain appears in the sequencing data of a study of PD-1 blockade in mismatch repair-deficient tumors. V gave up 4 bases and J gave up 9 bases; unmatched junction bases: 6. This CDR3 spans 13 amino acids. Germline V gene data show CDR1 as ENHRY and CDR2 as SYGVKD. Produced via immunoSEQ multiplex PCR; TCRdb's table is partial and in-frame only. The table includes approximately 51,000 clones, approximately 81% detected once. This sequence was found in an adult with mismatch repair-deficient cancer. The sequencing here drew on peripheral blood, taken roughly 20 weeks after starting pembrolizumab. The V gene is TRBV10-3, the J gene TRBJ2-1; 7 bases agree with TRBD1. CDR3 nucleotides: TGTGCCATCAGTGGGGACAGTTGGCTTGAGCAGTTCTTC. This codes for CAISGDSWLEQFF.